What follows are 23 T cell receptor beta chains derived from one specimen sequenced in a study of cytomegalovirus exposure and HLA in healthy donors. The PCR ran on 60 Vbeta and 13 Jbeta primers. TCRdb keeps only in-frame clones here, not all; method: immunoSEQ multiplex PCR. This sample has 200,000 to 250,000 clones, with around 85% found just once. The sequencing sample was made of PBMCs. Source of these receptors: a human donor in good health.

This chain uses TRBV5-1 with TRBJ1-1, with D maybe TRBD1 (5 bases). The germline V and J ends were trimmed by 2 bases and 6 bases, with 17 bases remaining between them. This CDR3 comprises 15 residues. Germline CDR1 is SGHRS and CDR2 is YFSETQ. CDR3: CASSFRPGPGAEAFF. In DNA form, the CDR3 reads TGCGCCAGCAGCTTTAGGCCGGGGCCGGGGGCTGAAGCTTTCTTT.

The chain recombines TRBV6-1 with TRBJ1-2, with 8 bases aligning to TRBD1. V lost 4 bases and J lost 7; bases outside the gene matches: 11. The CDR3 contains 15 residues. Germline loops: CDR1 MNHNS, CDR2 SASEGT. The CDR3 is CASSGDRGLLVGYTF. The CDR3 DNA reads TGTGCCAGCAGTGGCGACAGGGGCCTACTAGTTGGCTACACCTTC.

The chain is built from TRBV29-1 and TRBJ2-1, with D perhaps TRBD2 (7 bases). The V and J ends lost 6 bases and 7 bases respectively, with 10 bases between them. The CDR3 length is 11 residues. Germline lookup yields CDR1 SQVTM and CDR2 ANQGSEA. The DNA for the CDR3 is TGCAGCGTGGGGAGGGGGAATGAGCAGTTCTTC. Protein product: CSVGRGNEQFF.

CDR3: CASSDSRGGHGYTF. CDR3 nucleotide sequence: TGTGCCAGCAGTGACAGCAGGGGAGGGCATGGCTACACCTTC. The chain couples TRBV2 to TRBJ1-2; D might be TRBD1 (6 bases). V was cut by 3 bases and J by 6 bases, with 14 bases left in between. This CDR3 has 14 amino acids. Germline-derived CDR1 and CDR2 are SNHLY and FYNNEI.

The chain has TRBV13 and TRBJ2-7, with 11 bases lining up with TRBD2. The J segment lost 2 bases and the V segment lost 2 bases, leaving 14 bases of the junction unmatched. CDR1 PRHDT and CDR2 FYEKMQ come from the germline V gene (reference sequence). The CDR3 sequence is 19 residues long. The CDR3 reads CASSLTLEASGRTTYEQYF. DNA for the CDR3: TGTGCCAGCAGCTTAACGCTCGAGGCTAGCGGGAGGACAACCTACGAGCAGTACTTC.

V is TRBV28 and J is TRBJ2-1, with D perhaps matching TRBD2 (6 bases). The ends were cut back, 2 bases at V and 6 bases at J, with 14 bases in the middle. The germline V gene encodes CDR1 MDHEN and CDR2 SYDVKM. CDR3 length equals 15 residues. This CDR3 is CASSLPGDGVNEQFF. CDR3 in DNA: TGTGCCAGCAGTTTACCGGGGGATGGCGTCAATGAGCAGTTCTTC.

This chain uses TRBV6-1 with TRBJ2-7; 7 nucleotides match TRBD1. The germline V gene has CDR1 MNHNS and CDR2 SASEGT. Trimming removed 4 bases from V and 5 bases from J; junction bases left unmatched: 2. CDR3 length: 12 amino acids. The chain's CDR3 is CASSATGNEQYF. In DNA form, the CDR3 reads TGTGCCAGCAGTGCGACAGGGAACGAGCAGTACTTC.

This chain's CDR3 is CASLRNTEAFF. DNA for the CDR3: TGTGCCAGTCTGAGGAACACTGAAGCTTTCTTT. This chain joins TRBV6-5 and TRBJ1-1, with D uncertain. Per germline, CDR1 MNHEY and CDR2 SVGAGI. This CDR3 is built from 11 residues. The V end lost 9 bases, the J end lost 1 base, and 6 bases lay between the germline ends.

The rearrangement uses TRBV27 and TRBJ2-1, with D possibly being TRBD2 (7 bases). The CDR3 spans 15 residues. Between the trimmed V and J ends, which lost 10 bases and 0 bases, there was a span of 16 bases. Germline loops: CDR1 MNHEY, CDR2 SMNVEV (reference sequence). The CDR3 nucleotides are TGTGCCAAGAGGGGGGGAAGCCTCTCCTACAATGAGCAGTTCTTC. Translated: CAKRGGSLSYNEQFF.

The chain combines TRBV5-1 with TRBJ2-3; 9 bases align to TRBD1. The CDR3 covers 18 residues. Germline V gene data show CDR1 as SGHRS and CDR2 as YFSETQ. J was trimmed by 0 bases and V by 3 bases; bases with no gene match: 11. CDR3 amino acids: CASSSGQGLFLSTDTQYF. CDR3 nucleotide sequence: TGCGCCAGCAGCTCGGGACAGGGACTATTCTTAAGCACAGATACGCAGTATTTT. Filled out from reference TRBV5-1 and TRBJ2-3, the complete variable domain reads KAGVTQTPRYLIKTRGQQVTLSCSPISGHRSVSWYQQTPGQGLQFLFEYFSETQRNKGNFPGRFSGRQFSNSRSEMNVSTLELGDSALYLCASSSGQGLFLSTDTQYFGPGTRLTVL.

The V call is TRBV27, the J call TRBJ1-1; D uncertain. V was shortened by 7 bases and J by 1 base, with 4 bases between the two germline ends. Germline lookup yields CDR1 MNHEY and CDR2 SMNVEV (reference sequence). CDR3 length: 11 amino acids. The CDR3: CASIGNTEAFF. In DNA form, the CDR3 reads TGTGCCAGCATCGGGAACACTGAAGCTTTCTTT.

The DNA of the CDR3 is TGTGCCAGCTCACCTCCAGACAAGCCCCTTGAGCAGTTCTTC. Protein sequence: CASSPPDKPLEQFF. The chain couples TRBV18 to TRBJ2-1, with D hard to call. Germline-derived CDR1 and CDR2 are KGHSH and LQKENI. This CDR3 comprises 14 residues. V dropped 3 bases and J dropped 9 bases, with 15 bases sitting between them.

This clone was detected only a few times. J is TRBJ1-2 and V is TRBV7-9; TRBD1 aligns across 11 bases. Germline V CDR1 and CDR2: SEHNR, FQNEAQ (reference sequence). Germline trimming cut 5 bases from V and 4 bases from J; bases unmatched to any gene: 6. The CDR3 has 15 amino acids. The CDR3 region is CASSRTGGRTYGYTF. In DNA, the CDR3 is TGTGCCAGCAGCCGGACAGGGGGCCGAACCTATGGCTACACCTTC.

CDR3 nucleotides: TGTGCCAGCAGTAGGGACAGGGTCCGGAATCAGCCCCAGCATTTT. Its translation: CASSRDRVRNQPQHF. V gene TRBV28 combines with J gene TRBJ1-5; 9 bases match TRBD1. V trimming: 5 bases; J trimming: 4 bases; junction bases outside the gene matches: 6. The germline CDR1 and CDR2 sequences are MDHEN and SYDVKM. There are 15 residues in the CDR3.

The rearrangement joins TRBV5-4 to TRBJ2-3, with 9 bases fitting TRBD1. CDR1 is SGHNT, CDR2 YYREEE, per germline (reference sequence). The trim removed 4 bases at V and 0 bases at J, leaving 3 bases unmatched. The length of the CDR3 is 15 residues. The CDR3 is CASSRGTGSTDTQYF. In nucleotides, the CDR3 is TGTGCCAGCAGCAGGGGGACAGGGAGCACAGATACGCAGTATTTT.

V usage is TRBV10-3 and J usage is TRBJ2-1; tentative D call: TRBD1 (6 bases). In germline, CDR1 is ENHRY, CDR2 SYGVKD. The CDR3 covers 13 residues. Trimming removed 2 bases at V and 13 bases at J, with 15 bases between. CDR3: CAISEAEDSIQFF. The CDR3 DNA reads as TGTGCCATCAGTGAGGCAGAGGACAGTATACAGTTCTTC.

In this sample, this clone turned up once. The chain carries TRBV7-9 and TRBJ1-1, with 9 bases that match TRBD1. With V trimmed by 10 bases and J by 1 base, 4 bases remained unmatched. From germline, CDR1 is SEHNR and CDR2 FQNEAQ (reference sequence). CDR3 length: 13 residues. CDR3 DNA: TGTGCCACTCCGGGACAGGGGAACACTGAAGCTTTCTTT. This translates into CATPGQGNTEAFF.

The genes are TRBV6-5 and TRBJ2-1; 13 bases line up with TRBD2. The CDR3 totals 15 residues. Germline CDR1 MNHEY, CDR2 SVGAGI. The junction had 4 bases not matched to a gene; V was cut back by 5 bases and J by 6 bases. The CDR3 nucleotides are TGTGCCAGCAGTCCTGGGACTAGCGGGACCAATGAGCAGTTCTTC. It codes for CASSPGTSGTNEQFF.

This chain connects TRBV2 to TRBJ2-1; D is possibly TRBD2 (5 bases). Germline CDR1 reads SNHLY; CDR2 reads FYNNEI. The CDR3 totals 14 residues. V lost 7 bases to trimming and J lost 3 bases, with 13 bases between them. The CDR3 loop is CASTSGAYYNEQFF. CDR3 in DNA: TGTGCCAGCACCAGCGGAGCCTACTACAATGAGCAGTTCTTC.

The chain links TRBV30 to TRBJ2-7; 10 bases line up with TRBD2. The germline CDR1 and CDR2 sequences are GTSNPN and SVGIG (reference sequence). CDR3 size: 18 residues. J was trimmed by 5 bases and V by 7 bases; bases with no gene match: 23. CDR3 region: CASINTPTGLAGVNEQYF. CDR3 in DNA: TGTGCCTCAATAAACACACCCACGGGGCTAGCGGGAGTTAACGAGCAGTACTTC.

Notes on this clone: One end of the junction fails to match germline, which may point to a read error. V usage is TRBV6-1 and J usage is TRBJ2-7; 11 bases are shared with TRBD1. The CDR3 has 16 amino acids. Germline CDR1 is MNHNS and CDR2 is SASEGT. In DNA, the CDR3 is TGTGCCAGCACTGAATGGGGGACAGGGGGATCGGGCGAGCAGTACTTC. This encodes CASTEWGTGGSGEQYF.

This chain joins TRBV5-1 and TRBJ2-5; TRBD2 matches 10 bases. This CDR3 spans 16 amino acids. Germline CDR1 and CDR2: SGHRS and YFSETQ. Trimming at V came to 0 bases and at J to 5 bases, leaving 7 bases not matched to a gene. CDR3 in amino acids: CASSLGSSGSSETQYF. The CDR3 DNA follows: TGCGCCAGCAGCTTGGGATCTAGCGGGAGTTCGGAGACCCAGTACTTC. Full variable domain (rest looked up from reference TRBV5-1 and TRBJ2-5): KAGVTQTPRYLIKTRGQQVTLSCSPISGHRSVSWYQQTPGQGLQFLFEYFSETQRNKGNFPGRFSGRQFSNSRSEMNVSTLELGDSALYLCASSLGSSGSSETQYFGPGTRLLVL.

The gene calls are TRBV6-1 and TRBJ2-7; no firm D call. This CDR3 has 15 residues. The V gene's germline CDR1 is MNHNS and CDR2 SASEGT. The V and J ends lost 6 bases and 0 bases respectively, with 15 bases between them. CDR3 nucleotide sequence: TGTGCCAGCAGAACCTCGACAACGGTCTCCTACGAGCAGTACTTC. Its protein is CASRTSTTVSYEQYF.